The text below deals with one T cell receptor (beta chain). Trimming left V 7 bases short and J 5 bases short, with 17 bases between. CDR1 and CDR2 from the germline V gene are KGHDR and SFDVKD. CDR3 length: 16 residues. The sample comes from a study of blood T cell repertoires in COVID-19. Study-wide context: Whether acute or convalescent, the COVID-19 samples came from the United States, Italy and Spain. Sources were T cells, B-cell-depleted T cells, or PBMCs; the material itself was cDNA or gDNA.

In the original analysis: Quantification of nucleated cells was approximated via reference gene primer amplification. Profiling relied on immunoSEQ multiplex PCR, and the TCRdb table lists in-frame clones only, not all of them. The V and J calls and clone size were taken over from that table, and D and trimming were inferred from the DNA. The sample includes 100,000 to 150,000 clones, 88% of them seen just once. This TCR came from a man in his 70s with active COVID-19. Sequencing was carried out using peripheral blood. This chain links TRBV24-1 with TRBJ1-6; no clear D. The CDR3 sequence: CATRWSLRPDNSPLHF. Written as DNA, the CDR3 is TGTGCCACCAGGTGGAGTTTGAGACCCGATAATTCACCCCTCCACTTT.